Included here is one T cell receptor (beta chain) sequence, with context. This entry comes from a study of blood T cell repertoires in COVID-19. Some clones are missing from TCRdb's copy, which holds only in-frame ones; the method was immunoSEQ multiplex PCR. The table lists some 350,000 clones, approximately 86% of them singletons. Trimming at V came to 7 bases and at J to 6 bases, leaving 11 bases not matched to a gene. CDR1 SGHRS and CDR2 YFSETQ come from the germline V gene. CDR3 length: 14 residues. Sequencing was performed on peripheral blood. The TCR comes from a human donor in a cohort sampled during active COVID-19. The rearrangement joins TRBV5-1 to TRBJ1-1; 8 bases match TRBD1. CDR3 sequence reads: CASGFRDRWSEAFF. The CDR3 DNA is TGCGCCAGCGGATTCCGGGACAGGTGGTCTGAAGCTTTCTTT. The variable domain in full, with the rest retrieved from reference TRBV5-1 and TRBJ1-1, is KAGVTQTPRYLIKTRGQQVTLSCSPISGHRSVSWYQQTPGQGLQFLFEYFSETQRNKGNFPGRFSGRQFSNSRSEMNVSTLELGDSALYLCASGFRDRWSEAFFGQGTRLTVV.